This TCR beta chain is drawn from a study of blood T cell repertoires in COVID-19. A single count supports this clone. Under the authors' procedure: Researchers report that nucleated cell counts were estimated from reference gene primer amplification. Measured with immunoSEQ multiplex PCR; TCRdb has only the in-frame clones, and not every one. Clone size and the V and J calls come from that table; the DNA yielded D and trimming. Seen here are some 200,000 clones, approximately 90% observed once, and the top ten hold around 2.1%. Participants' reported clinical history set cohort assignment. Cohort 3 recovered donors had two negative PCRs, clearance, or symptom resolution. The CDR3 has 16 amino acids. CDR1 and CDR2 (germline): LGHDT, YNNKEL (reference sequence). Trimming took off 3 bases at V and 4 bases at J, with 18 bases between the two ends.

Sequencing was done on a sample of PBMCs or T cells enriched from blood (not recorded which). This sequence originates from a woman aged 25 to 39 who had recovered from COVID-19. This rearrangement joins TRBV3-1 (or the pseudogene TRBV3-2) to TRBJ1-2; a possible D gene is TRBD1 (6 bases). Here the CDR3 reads CASSQGQGQRFYGYTF. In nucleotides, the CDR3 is TGTGCCAGCAGCCAGGGTCAAGGACAGAGGTTCTATGGCTACACCTTC.